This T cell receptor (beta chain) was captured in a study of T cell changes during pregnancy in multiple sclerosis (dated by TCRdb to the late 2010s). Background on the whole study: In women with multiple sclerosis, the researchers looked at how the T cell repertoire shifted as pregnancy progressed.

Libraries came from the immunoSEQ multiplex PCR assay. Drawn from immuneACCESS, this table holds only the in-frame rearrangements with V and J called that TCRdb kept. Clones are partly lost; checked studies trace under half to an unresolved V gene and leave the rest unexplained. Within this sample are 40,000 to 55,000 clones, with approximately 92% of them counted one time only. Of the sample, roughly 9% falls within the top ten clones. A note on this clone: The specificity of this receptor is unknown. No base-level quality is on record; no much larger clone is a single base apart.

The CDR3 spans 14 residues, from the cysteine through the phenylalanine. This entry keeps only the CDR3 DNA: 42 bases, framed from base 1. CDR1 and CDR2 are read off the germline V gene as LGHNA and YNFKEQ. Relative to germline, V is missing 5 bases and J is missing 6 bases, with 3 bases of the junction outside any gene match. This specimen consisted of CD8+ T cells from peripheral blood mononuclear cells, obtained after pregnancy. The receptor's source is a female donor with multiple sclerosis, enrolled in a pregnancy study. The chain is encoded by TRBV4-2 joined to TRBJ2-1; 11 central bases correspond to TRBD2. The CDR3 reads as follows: CASSDGTSGNEQFF. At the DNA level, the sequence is TGTGCCAGCAGCGACGGGACTAGCGGCAATGAGCAGTTCTTC.